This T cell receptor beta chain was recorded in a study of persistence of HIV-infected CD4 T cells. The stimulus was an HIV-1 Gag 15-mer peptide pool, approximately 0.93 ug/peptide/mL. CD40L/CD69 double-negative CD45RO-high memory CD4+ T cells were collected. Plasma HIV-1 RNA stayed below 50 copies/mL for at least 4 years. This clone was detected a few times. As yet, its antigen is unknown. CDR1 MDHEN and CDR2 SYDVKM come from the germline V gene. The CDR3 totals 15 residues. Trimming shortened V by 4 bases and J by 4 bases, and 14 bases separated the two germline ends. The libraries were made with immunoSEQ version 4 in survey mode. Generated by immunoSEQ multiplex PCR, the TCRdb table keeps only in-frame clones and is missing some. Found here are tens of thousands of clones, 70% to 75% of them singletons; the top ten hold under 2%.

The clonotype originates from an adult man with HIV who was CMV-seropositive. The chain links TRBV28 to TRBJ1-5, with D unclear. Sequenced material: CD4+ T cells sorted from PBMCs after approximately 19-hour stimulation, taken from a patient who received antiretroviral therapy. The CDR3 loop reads CASSSWSRTNQPQHF. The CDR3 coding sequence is TGTGCCAGCAGTTCCTGGTCCAGGACTAATCAGCCCCAGCATTTT.